This T cell receptor beta chain was obtained from a study of blood T cell repertoires in COVID-19. Across the study: There were acute and convalescent COVID-19 samples, and they came from the United States, Italy and Spain. PBMCs, B-cell-depleted T cells, or T cells provided the cDNA or gDNA that made up the material.

Trimming left V 1 base short and J 1 base short, with 4 bases between. CDR3 length equals 13 residues. The germline V gene encodes CDR1 SGHNT and CDR2 YENEEA. Per the study methods: Amplified reference gene primers provided the basis for estimating nucleated cell counts. The assay was immunoSEQ multiplex PCR, and TCRdb's table has in-frame clones only and misses some. Clone size and the V and J calls come from that table; the DNA yielded D and trimming. The sample has roughly 330,000 clones; around 82% are singletons. In its sample, this clone was seen a few times. Distinct nucleotide sequences in the sample also encode this CDR3.

V and J are TRBV11-3 and TRBJ1-1; no definite D call. This sequence originates from a woman between 45 and 60 years old with acute or convalescent COVID-19. The specimen was peripheral blood. The CDR3 spells CASSLGQNTEAFF. The CDR3 DNA is TGTGCCAGCAGCTTAGGACAGAACACTGAAGCTTTCTTT.